One and the same sample provided the 9 T cell receptor beta chains below, sequenced in a study of CD8+CD57+ T cells in acquired aplastic anemia. Individuals selected for sequencing had exhibited CD8+CD57+ cell expansion on flow cytometry. Genomic DNA, serving as template, underwent TCR beta VDJ and CDR3 profiling. TCRdb reprocessed the reads with MiXCR, giving one entry per CDR3 protein. This table has around 430,000 distinct CDR3 sequences, around 30% appearing once. The sequenced sample was sorted CD4+, CD8+, or CD8+CD57+ T cells (not recorded which) from PBMCs. The receptors were sampled from a human donor with aplastic anemia.

The chain uses TRBV10-3 and TRBJ1-2; 7 bases fit TRBD1. Per the germline V gene, CDR1 is ENHRY and CDR2 is SYGVKD. V lost 3 bases and J lost 6; bases outside the gene matches: 16. The CDR3 totals 17 residues. CDR3 DNA: TGTGCCATCAGTGAACACGACGACCGACAGGGCCCCCATGGCTACACCTTC. Translation: CAISEHDDRQGPHGYTF.

This clonotype was found a few times. The V gene is TRBV29-1, the J gene TRBJ1-6, with D possibly matching TRBD1 (6 bases). Per germline, CDR1 SQVTM and CDR2 ANQGSEA. V lost 7 bases to trimming and J lost 7 bases, with 8 bases between them. The CDR3 is 11 residues long. CDR3 DNA: TGCAGCGCAGGGGACAATTCACCCCTCCACTTT. Residues: CSAGDNSPLHF. The entire variable domain, with the rest obtained from reference TRBV29-1 and TRBJ1-6, is as follows: SAVISQKPSRDICQRGTSLTIQCQVDSQVTMMFWYRQQPGQSLTLIATANQGSEATYESGFVIDKFPISRPNLTFSTLTVSNMSPEDSSIYLCSAGDNSPLHFGNGTRLTVT.

The rearrangement joins TRBV24-1 to TRBJ1-1; 7 bases are a match to TRBD1. The trim removed 5 bases at V and 1 base at J, leaving 3 bases unmatched. Per germline, CDR1 KGHDR and CDR2 SFDVKD. The CDR3 sequence is 14 residues long. CDR3 sequence: CATSAGTANTEAFF. The CDR3 DNA is TGTGCCACCAGTGCCGGGACAGCGAACACTGAAGCTTTCTTT.

Only a few counts were recorded for this clonotype. This sequence joins TRBV20-1 and TRBJ2-2, with 7 bases lining up with TRBD2. CDR3 length: 13 amino acids. The V gene's germline CDR1 is DFQATT and CDR2 SNEGSKA (reference sequence). V was pared by 6 bases and J by 6 bases, with 7 bases of the junction left unmatched. The CDR3 region is CSARTRRAGELFF. Written as DNA, the CDR3 is TGCAGTGCAAGGACTAGAAGGGCCGGGGAGCTGTTTTTT.

This clonotype was observed at least ten times. The chain joins TRBV19 to TRBJ2-7, with 7 positions matching TRBD2. The CDR3 sequence is 14 residues long. Per the germline V gene, CDR1 is LNHDA and CDR2 is SQIVND (reference sequence). V was pared by 1 base and J by 6 bases, with 6 bases of the junction left unmatched. Here the CDR3 DNA reads TGTGCCAGTAGTATAGTATCGGGGGGAAGCGAGCAGTACTTC. It codes for CASSIVSGGSEQYF.

Concerning this clonotype itself: Mismatch with germline at one junction end may stem from a read error. The J gene is TRBJ1-2, the V gene TRBV20-1, with D tentatively TRBD1 (6 bases). From germline, CDR1 is DFQATT and CDR2 SNEGSKA (reference sequence). There are 13 residues in the CDR3. The CDR3 nucleotides are TGTGCCTGGAGAGGACAGAGTTTCTATGGCTACACCTTC. Translated: CAWRGQSFYGYTF.

This clonotype has a count of ten or more. V is TRBV4-3 and J is TRBJ1-6; D not certain. The V end lost 4 bases, the J end lost 6 bases, and 7 bases lay between the germline ends. Germline assignment: CDR1 LGHNA and CDR2 YSLEER. The CDR3 is 13 amino acids. The CDR3 DNA sequence: TGCGCCAGCAGCCCGGATTTTAATTCACCCCTCCACTTT. Its translation: CASSPDFNSPLHF.

In this sample, this clonotype turned up a few times. The chain couples TRBV18 to TRBJ1-2, with unresolved D. This CDR3 contains 15 residues. The V and J ends lost 2 bases and 1 base respectively, with 11 bases between them. Looked up from germline, CDR1 is KGHSH and CDR2 is LQKENI. CDR3: CASSPSQALNYGYTF. CDR3 coding DNA: TGTGCCAGCTCACCATCCCAGGCACTTAACTATGGCTACACCTTC.

The genes are TRBV5-4 and TRBJ2-3, with 7 bases matching TRBD2. The length of the CDR3 is 16 residues. The junction had 7 bases not matched to a gene; V was cut back by 1 base and J by 2 bases. Germline-derived CDR1 and CDR2 are SGHNT and YYREEE (reference sequence). CDR3 amino acids: CASSLSVAGYTDTQYF. The CDR3, as DNA: TGTGCCAGCAGCTTGTCGGTAGCGGGCTACACAGATACGCAGTATTTT.